This T cell receptor (beta chain) was profiled in a study of blood T cell repertoires in COVID-19. For the study at large: Donors in the United States, Italy and Spain gave samples during acute or convalescent COVID-19. PBMCs, B-cell-depleted T cells, or T cells were the source of the cDNA or gDNA that made up the material.

Repertoires were generated with immunoSEQ multiplex PCR, while TCRdb's copy carries only in-frame clones and drops some. Here the sample spans roughly 180,000 clones, around 82% being singletons. Enrollees, roughly 18 to 89 years old, lived in fewer than 25 US areas. Two consecutive negative NP/OP PCR tests, clearance, or resolved symptoms defined Cohort 3 recovery. Germline V gene data show CDR1 as DFQATT and CDR2 as SNEGSKA (reference sequence). CDR3 length equals 15 residues. The V end lost 3 bases, the J end lost 0 bases, and 12 bases lay between the germline ends. The origin of this receptor is a man aged 40-50 years who had recovered from COVID-19. Sequenced material: PBMCs or T cells enriched from blood (not recorded which). J is TRBJ1-5 and V is TRBV20-1, with D uncertain. CDR3 region: CSASWGAYSNQPQHF. The CDR3 DNA sequence: TGCAGTGCTAGTTGGGGAGCTTATAGCAATCAGCCCCAGCATTTT.